These 14 T cell receptor beta chains share one sample of origin, sequenced in a study of OX40 agonist ivuxolimab in advanced cancers. Clones were read by immunoSEQ multiplex PCR, and TCRdb kept only the in-frame ones, dropping some. This sample has under 30,000 clones, with about nine tenths found just once. Sequencing used CD4+ or CD8+ T cells sorted from blood, obtained in a trial of the OX40 agonist ivuxolimab. The source of these receptors is an adult with an advanced solid tumor such as melanoma, head and neck, liver or kidney cancer.

The V gene is TRBV5-1, the J gene TRBJ2-7, with TRBD2 matching over 9 bases. The V and J ends lost 4 bases and 3 bases, in that order; junction bases with no gene match: 5. Germline loops: CDR1 SGHRS, CDR2 YFSETQ. The CDR3 covers 14 residues. The CDR3 protein is CASSVSGRSYEQYF. The CDR3 DNA follows: TGCGCCAGCAGCGTTAGCGGGAGAAGCTACGAGCAGTACTTC.

The CDR3 region has the DNA TGTGCCAGCAGCCGCTGGGGGGAGACTGAAGCTTTCTTT. It specifies CASSRWGETEAFF. This chain uses TRBV27 with TRBJ1-1; D might be TRBD1 (5 bases). The germline V gene has CDR1 MNHEY and CDR2 SMNVEV (reference sequence). The CDR3 runs to 13 residues. With 6 bases removed from V and 5 bases from J, the gap between germline ends came to 13 bases.

Notes on this clone: Relative to the germline gene, one junction end is altered; a read error may explain this. V usage is TRBV5-6 and J usage is TRBJ2-7, with 8 bases that match TRBD2. Germline V gives CDR1 SGHDT, CDR2 YYEEEE. This CDR3 contains 12 residues. The CDR3 sequence: CASSLVAGHEFF. The CDR3 DNA is TGTGCCAGCAGCTTGGTAGCGGGACACGAGTTCTTC.

The chain recombines TRBV11-2 with TRBJ1-1; 7 bases line up with TRBD1. The CDR3 runs to 16 residues. After removal of 2 bases from V and 5 bases from J, the junction contained 11 bases not matched to a gene. Germline V gives CDR1 SGHAT, CDR2 FQNNGV. DNA of the CDR3: TGTGCCAGCAGCTTATTATCGACAGGGAGGAAGACTGAAGCTTTCTTT. It specifies CASSLLSTGRKTEAFF.

The chain employs TRBV29-1 and TRBJ2-5; D gene ambiguous. This CDR3 is 15 amino acids long. The germline V gene encodes CDR1 SQVTM and CDR2 ANQGSEA. With 1 base removed from V and 2 bases from J, the gap between germline ends came to 14 bases. CDR3 amino acids: CSVEARGQTQETQYF. Here the CDR3 DNA reads TGCAGCGTTGAAGCGCGAGGCCAGACGCAAGAGACCCAGTACTTC.

The CDR3 DNA reads as TGCGCCAGCAGCTTCTCGTCCGGGGGGGCGGCAGATACGCAGTATTTT. Residues: CASSFSSGGAADTQYF. The chain couples TRBV5-1 to TRBJ2-3; 8 bases agree with TRBD2. The length of the CDR3 is 16 residues. V was clipped by 2 bases and J by 4 bases; unmatched bases: 9. Germline CDR1 SGHRS, CDR2 YFSETQ. The full variable domain, completed using reference TRBV5-1 and TRBJ2-3, is KAGVTQTPRYLIKTRGQQVTLSCSPISGHRSVSWYQQTPGQGLQFLFEYFSETQRNKGNFPGRFSGRQFSNSRSEMNVSTLELGDSALYLCASSFSSGGAADTQYFGPGTRLTVL.

J is TRBJ2-3 and V is TRBV14; 15 bases match TRBD2. Germline V gene data show CDR1 as SGHDN and CDR2 as FVKESK. The CDR3 length is 17 residues. V lost 4 bases and J lost 6; bases outside the gene matches: 8. CDR3 amino acids: CASSLPGLAGGKDTQYF. The DNA for the CDR3 is TGTGCCAGCAGCCTACCGGGACTAGCGGGAGGAAAGGATACGCAGTATTTT.

This chain uses TRBV4-1 with TRBJ1-6, with TRBD1 matching over 7 bases. Germline V gene lookup returns CDR1 MGHRA and CDR2 YSYEKL. V trimming: 1 base; J trimming: 4 bases; junction bases outside the gene matches: 7. CDR3 length: 17 residues. CDR3 in DNA: TGCGCCAGCAGCCAAGGCCCGGGACAGTTATATAATTCACCCCTCCACTTT. As protein: CASSQGPGQLYNSPLHF.

This clone turned up a few times. The J gene is TRBJ2-1, the V gene TRBV7-3; 9 bases line up with TRBD2. V dropped 2 bases and J dropped 6; count of bases not matched to a gene: 5. The CDR3 sequence is 15 residues long. CDR1 is SGHTA and CDR2 is FQGTGA in the germline V gene. CDR3: CASSLLAGVINEQFF. The CDR3 DNA follows: TGTGCCAGCAGCTTATTAGCGGGAGTAATCAATGAGCAGTTCTTC.

The V gene is TRBV30, the J gene TRBJ2-5; the match to TRBD2 covers 13 bases. The germline gives CDR1 GTSNPN, CDR2 SVGIG (reference sequence). This CDR3 contains 18 residues. Losses at the gene ends were 3 bases for V and 0 bases for J; bases not matched to a gene: 10. The CDR3 protein is CAWRGLAGAQNHQETQYF. The CDR3 bases are TGTGCCTGGAGAGGACTAGCGGGAGCCCAGAACCACCAAGAGACCCAGTACTTC.

The genes are TRBV7-6 and TRBJ2-7; a weak D match, TRBD1 (6 bases). V lost 6 bases to trimming and J lost 5 bases, with 20 bases between them. Germline lookup yields CDR1 SGHVS and CDR2 FNYEAQ. This CDR3 contains 15 residues. The CDR3 DNA follows: TGTGCCAGCAGTCCCATGGGGGACACGGACCACGAGCAGTACTTC. It is translated as CASSPMGDTDHEQYF.

V is TRBV27 and J is TRBJ2-1; D is possibly TRBD2 (6 bases). The V gene lost 6 bases and the J gene lost 2 bases, with 11 bases spanning the gap. CDR1 is MNHEY and CDR2 is SMNVEV in the germline V gene (reference sequence). The CDR3 has 14 residues. The CDR3 region has the DNA TGTGCCAGCAGCCTCGGGGGTACCTACAATGAGCAGTTCTTC. This encodes CASSLGGTYNEQFF.

This clone was seen only once. The chain links TRBV10-1 to TRBJ2-6; 7 nucleotides match TRBD2. Germline loops: CDR1 WNHNN, CDR2 SYGVQD (reference sequence). After removal of 2 bases from V and 0 bases from J, the junction contained 13 bases not matched to a gene. CDR3 size: 20 residues. The CDR3 sequence: CASSEELGLAGRSGANVLTF. The CDR3 nucleotides read TGCGCCAGCAGTGAGGAGTTGGGGTTAGCGGGCCGCTCTGGGGCCAACGTCCTGACTTTC.

The count of this clone is one. The chain couples TRBV4-1 to TRBJ1-1, with D uncertain. CDR1 MGHRA and CDR2 YSYEKL come from the germline V gene. The CDR3 sequence is 15 residues long. V lost 0 bases and J 4 bases, leaving 12 bases between the germline ends. Here the CDR3 DNA reads TGCGCCAGCAGCCAAGAAGTAAGGGTTGCCACTGAAGCTTTCTTT. Amino acid sequence: CASSQEVRVATEAFF.